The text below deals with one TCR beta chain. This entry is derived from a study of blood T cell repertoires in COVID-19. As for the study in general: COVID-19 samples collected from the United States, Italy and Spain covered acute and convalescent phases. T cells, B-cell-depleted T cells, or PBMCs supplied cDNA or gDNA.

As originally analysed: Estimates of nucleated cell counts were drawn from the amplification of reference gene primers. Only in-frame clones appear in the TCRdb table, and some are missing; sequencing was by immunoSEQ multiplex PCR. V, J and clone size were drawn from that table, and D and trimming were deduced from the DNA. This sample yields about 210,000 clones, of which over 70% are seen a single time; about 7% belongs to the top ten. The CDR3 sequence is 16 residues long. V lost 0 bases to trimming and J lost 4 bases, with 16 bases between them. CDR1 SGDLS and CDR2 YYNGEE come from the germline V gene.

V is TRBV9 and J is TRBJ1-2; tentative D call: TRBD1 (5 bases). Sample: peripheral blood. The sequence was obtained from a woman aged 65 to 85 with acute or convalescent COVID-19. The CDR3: CASSVGGDARSYGYTF. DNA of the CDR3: TGTGCCAGCAGCGTAGGGGGGGATGCGAGATCCTATGGCTACACCTTC.